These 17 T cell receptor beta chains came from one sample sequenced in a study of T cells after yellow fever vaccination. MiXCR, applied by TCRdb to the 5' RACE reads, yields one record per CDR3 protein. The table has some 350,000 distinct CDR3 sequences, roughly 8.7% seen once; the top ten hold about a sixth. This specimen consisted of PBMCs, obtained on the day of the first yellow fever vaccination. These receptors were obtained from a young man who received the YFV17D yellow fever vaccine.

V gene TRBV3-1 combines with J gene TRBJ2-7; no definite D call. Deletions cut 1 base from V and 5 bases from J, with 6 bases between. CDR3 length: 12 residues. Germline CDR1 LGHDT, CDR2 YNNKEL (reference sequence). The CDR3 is CASSQVRDEQYV. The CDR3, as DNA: TGTGCCAGCAGCCAAGTACGAGACGAGCAGTACGTC.

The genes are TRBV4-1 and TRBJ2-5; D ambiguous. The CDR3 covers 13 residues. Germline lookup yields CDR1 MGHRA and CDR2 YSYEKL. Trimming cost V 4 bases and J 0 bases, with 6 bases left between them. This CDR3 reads CASSPMNQETQYF. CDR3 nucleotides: TGCGCCAGCAGCCCCATGAACCAAGAGACCCAGTACTTC.

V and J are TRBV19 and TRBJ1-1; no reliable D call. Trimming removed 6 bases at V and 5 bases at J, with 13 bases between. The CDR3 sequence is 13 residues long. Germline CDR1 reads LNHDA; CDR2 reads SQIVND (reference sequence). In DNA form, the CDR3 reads TGTGCCAGTAGGCAAGTCGCGATGACTGAAGCTTTCTTT. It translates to CASRQVAMTEAFF.

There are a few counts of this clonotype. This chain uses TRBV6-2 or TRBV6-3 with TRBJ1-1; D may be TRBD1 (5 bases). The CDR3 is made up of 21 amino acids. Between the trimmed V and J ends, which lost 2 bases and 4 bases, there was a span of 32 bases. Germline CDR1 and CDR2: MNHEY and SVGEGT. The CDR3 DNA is TGTGCCAGCAGTTACCCGACAGAGCAAACCATATTGAGGGGCCTAAGCACTGAAGCTTTCTTT. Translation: CASSYPTEQTILRGLSTEAFF.

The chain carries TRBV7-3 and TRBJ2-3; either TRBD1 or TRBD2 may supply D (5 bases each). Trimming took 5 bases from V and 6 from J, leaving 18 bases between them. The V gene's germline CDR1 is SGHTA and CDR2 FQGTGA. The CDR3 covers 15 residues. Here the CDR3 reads CASSPGSGRADTQYF. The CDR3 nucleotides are TGTGCCAGCAGCCCAGGGAGTGGGCGTGCGGATACGCAGTATTTT.

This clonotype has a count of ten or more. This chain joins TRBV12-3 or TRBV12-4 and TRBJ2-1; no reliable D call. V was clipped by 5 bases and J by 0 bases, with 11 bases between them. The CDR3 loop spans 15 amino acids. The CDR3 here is CASSPTDNSYNEQFF. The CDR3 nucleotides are TGTGCCAGCAGTCCTACAGATAACTCCTACAATGAGCAGTTCTTC.

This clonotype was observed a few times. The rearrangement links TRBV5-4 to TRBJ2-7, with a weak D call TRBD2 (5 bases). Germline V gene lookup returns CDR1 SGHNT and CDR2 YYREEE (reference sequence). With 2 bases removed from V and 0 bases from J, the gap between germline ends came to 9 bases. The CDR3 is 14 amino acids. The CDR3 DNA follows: TGTGCCAGCAGCTTCTCAGGAGGCTCCTACGAGCAGTACGTC. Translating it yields CASSFSGGSYEQYV.

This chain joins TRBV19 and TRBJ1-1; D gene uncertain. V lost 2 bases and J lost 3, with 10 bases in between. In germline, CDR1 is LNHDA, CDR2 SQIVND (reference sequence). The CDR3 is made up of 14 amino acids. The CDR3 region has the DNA TGTGCCAGTAGTATATTTCAGAGGGACACTGAAGCTTTCTTT. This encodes CASSIFQRDTEAFF.

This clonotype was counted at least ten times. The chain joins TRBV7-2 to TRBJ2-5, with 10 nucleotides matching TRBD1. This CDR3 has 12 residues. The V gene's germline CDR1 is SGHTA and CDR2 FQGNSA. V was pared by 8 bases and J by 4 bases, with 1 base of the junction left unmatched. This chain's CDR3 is CASGQGGETQYF. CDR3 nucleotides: TGTGCCAGCGGACAGGGGGGAGAGACCCAGTACTTC.

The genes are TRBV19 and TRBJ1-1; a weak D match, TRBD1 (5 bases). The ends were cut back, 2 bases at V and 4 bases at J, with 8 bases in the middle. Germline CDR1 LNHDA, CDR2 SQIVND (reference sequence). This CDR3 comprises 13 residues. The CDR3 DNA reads TGTGCCAGTAGTATATGGGGGGGCACTGAAGCTTTCTTT. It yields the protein CASSIWGGTEAFF.

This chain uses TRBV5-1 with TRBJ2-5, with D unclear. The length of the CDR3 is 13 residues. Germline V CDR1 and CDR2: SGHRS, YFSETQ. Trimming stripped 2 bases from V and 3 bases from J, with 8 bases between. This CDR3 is CASSFPSEETQYF. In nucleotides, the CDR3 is TGCGCCAGCAGCTTTCCCTCTGAAGAGACCCAGTACTTC.

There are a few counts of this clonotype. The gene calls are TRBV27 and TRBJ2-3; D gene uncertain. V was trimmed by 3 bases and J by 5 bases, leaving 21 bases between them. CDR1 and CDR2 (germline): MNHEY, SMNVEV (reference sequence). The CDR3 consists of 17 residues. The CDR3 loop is CASSLVGTGILGDTQYF. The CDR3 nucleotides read TGTGCCAGCAGTTTGGTCGGTACGGGCATATTGGGAGATACGCAGTATTTT.

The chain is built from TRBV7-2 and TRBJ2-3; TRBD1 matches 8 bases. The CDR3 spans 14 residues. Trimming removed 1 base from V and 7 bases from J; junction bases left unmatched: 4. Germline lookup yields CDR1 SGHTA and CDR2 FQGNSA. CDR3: CASSLGRGQNTQYF. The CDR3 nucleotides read TGTGCCAGCAGCTTAGGCAGGGGGCAAAATACGCAGTATTTT.

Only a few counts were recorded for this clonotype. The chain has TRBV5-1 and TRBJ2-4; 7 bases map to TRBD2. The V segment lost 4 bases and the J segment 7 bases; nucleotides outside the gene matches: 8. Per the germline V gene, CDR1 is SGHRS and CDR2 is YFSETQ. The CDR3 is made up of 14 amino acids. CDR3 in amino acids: CASSTGLGSNIQYF. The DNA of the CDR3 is TGCGCCAGCAGCACCGGACTAGGGAGCAACATTCAGTACTTC. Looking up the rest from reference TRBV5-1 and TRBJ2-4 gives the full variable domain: KAGVTQTPRYLIKTRGQQVTLSCSPISGHRSVSWYQQTPGQGLQFLFEYFSETQRNKGNFPGRFSGRQFSNSRSEMNVSTLELGDSALYLCASSTGLGSNIQYFGAGTRLSVL.

CDR3 residues: CASSYSAGGAYEQYF. For the CDR3, the DNA is TGTGCCAGCAGTTACTCGGCGGGGGGTGCCTACGAGCAGTACTTC. The chain couples TRBV6-5 to TRBJ2-7; 8 bases match TRBD2. The germline V gene has CDR1 MNHEY and CDR2 SVGAGI. This CDR3 comprises 15 residues. J was trimmed by 2 bases and V by 0 bases; bases with no gene match: 3.

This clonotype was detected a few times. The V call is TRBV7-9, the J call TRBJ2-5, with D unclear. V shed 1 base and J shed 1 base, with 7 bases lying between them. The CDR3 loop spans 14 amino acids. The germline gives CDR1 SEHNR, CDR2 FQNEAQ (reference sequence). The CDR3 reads CASSLVLGQETQYF. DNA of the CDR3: TGTGCCAGCAGCTTAGTGTTGGGCCAAGAGACCCAGTACTTC.

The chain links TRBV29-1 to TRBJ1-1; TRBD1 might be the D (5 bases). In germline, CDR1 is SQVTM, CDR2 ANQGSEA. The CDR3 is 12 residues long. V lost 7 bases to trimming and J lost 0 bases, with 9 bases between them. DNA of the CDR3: TGCAGCGGACGACAGCTGAACACTGAAGCTTTCTTT. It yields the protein CSGRQLNTEAFF.